This T cell receptor beta chain was recovered during a study of cytomegalovirus exposure and HLA in healthy donors. Study as a whole: Roughly 77 million unique TCRs from HLA-typed donors made up an early data release.

CDR1 and CDR2 (germline): LNHNV, YYDKDF (reference sequence). This CDR3 is 16 amino acids long. Germline trimming cut 1 base from V and 4 bases from J; bases unmatched to any gene: 6. Note on this clone: The antigen is not known.

All the people who gave samples were healthy bone marrow donors. The PCR used 60 Vbeta and 13 Jbeta primers. Profiling relied on immunoSEQ multiplex PCR, and the TCRdb table lists in-frame clones only, not all of them. The sample contains around 100,000 clones, 78% of which appear only once. General observations from the study: Researchers catalogued approximately 160 TCR beta chains as cytomegalovirus-associated.

This receptor was identified in a woman aged 40 to 55 in good health and CMV-seropositive. This sequence joins TRBV15 and TRBJ2-3; 9 bases line up with TRBD1. Input material: PBMCs. The CDR3 region has the DNA TGTGCCACCAGCAGAGTCGGGAGACAGGGGGCAGATACGCAGTATTTT. Amino acids: CATSRVGRQGADTQYF.